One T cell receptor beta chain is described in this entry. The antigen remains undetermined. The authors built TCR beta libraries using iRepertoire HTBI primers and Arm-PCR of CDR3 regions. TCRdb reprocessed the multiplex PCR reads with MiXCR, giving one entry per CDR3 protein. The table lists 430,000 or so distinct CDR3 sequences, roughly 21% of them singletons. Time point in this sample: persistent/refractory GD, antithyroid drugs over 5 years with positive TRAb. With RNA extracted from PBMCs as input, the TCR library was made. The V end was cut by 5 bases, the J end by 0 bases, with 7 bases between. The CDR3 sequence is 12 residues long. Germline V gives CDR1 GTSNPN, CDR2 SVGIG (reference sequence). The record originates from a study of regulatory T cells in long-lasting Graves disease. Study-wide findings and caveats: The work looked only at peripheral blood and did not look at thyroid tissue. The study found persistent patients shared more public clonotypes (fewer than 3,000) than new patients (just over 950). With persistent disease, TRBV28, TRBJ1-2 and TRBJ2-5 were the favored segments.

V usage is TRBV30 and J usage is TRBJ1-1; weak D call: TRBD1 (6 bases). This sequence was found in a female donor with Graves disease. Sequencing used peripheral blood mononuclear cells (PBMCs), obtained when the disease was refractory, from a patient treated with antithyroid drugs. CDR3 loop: CAWDRLNTEAFF. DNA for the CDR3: TGTGCCTGGGACAGGCTGAACACTGAAGCTTTCTTT.